These T cell receptor beta chains were read from a single sample in a study of Graves' ophthalmopathy and Graves' hyperthyroidism. TCRdb re-called the multiplex PCR reads through MiXCR, storing one row per CDR3 protein. The sample includes 560,000 or so distinct CDR3 sequences, under 45% of them seen just once. Sequenced sample: peripheral blood or thyroid tissue (not recorded which). These receptors all stem from an adult man with Graves' hyperthyroidism. Both conserved end residues are part of each CDR3. D genes are given only for firm matches.

D gene	V gene	J gene	CDR3 length	CDR3 protein
.	TRBV10-3	TRBJ2-7	14	CAIRGGTDSYEQYF
.	TRBV2	TRBJ1-4	15	CASLGGQSTNEKLFF
.	TRBV5-4	TRBJ2-6	16	CASSLPGSSGANVLTF
TRBD1	TRBV7-8	TRBJ2-7	17	CASSPDPAGGSLYEQYF
TRBD1	TRBV29-1	TRBJ2-7	13	CSVIGGEDYEQYF
TRBD1	TRBV28	TRBJ1-1	14	CASTGTGGGTEAFF
TRBD2	TRBV2	TRBJ2-2	14	CASSPGLAPGELFF
.	TRBV2	TRBJ1-1	16	CASSPSRQVQSTEAFF
TRBD1	TRBV28	TRBJ1-2	14	CASSDRVGNYGYTF
.	TRBV24-1	TRBJ2-5	15	CATSDPGGRQETQYF
.	TRBV12-3/TRBV12-4	TRBJ1-2	15	CASSPRGGLGYGYTF
TRBD1	TRBV29-1	TRBJ2-7	15	CSVASSGQETYEQYF
.	TRBV12-3/TRBV12-4	TRBJ1-6	15	CASSLGVRGNSPLHF
TRBD2	TRBV20-1	TRBJ2-3	14	CSAPPSGSEATQYF
TRBD1	TRBV20-1	TRBJ1-4	15	CSARHLGQGDEKLFF
.	TRBV7-9	TRBJ2-2	16	CASRKGSGVDTGELFF
TRBD1	TRBV7-8	TRBJ1-2	14	CASSWGQGFYGYTF
.	TRBV6-2/TRBV6-3	TRBJ1-4	14	CASSQDATNEKLFF
TRBD2	TRBV7-9	TRBJ2-7	15	CASSLAGRGGREQYF
.	TRBV7-9	TRBJ2-6	13	CATSGSGANVLTF
.	TRBV19	TRBJ1-1	12	CASWDLNTEAFF
TRBD2	TRBV2	TRBJ2-5	16	CASSDGLAGGTETQYF
.	TRBV20-1	TRBJ1-3	21	CSASKPDWTGRSKIPGNTIYF
TRBD1	TRBV19	TRBJ2-2	16	CASSITGGTNTGELFF
.	TRBV19	TRBJ1-5	15	CASTYRRTEGQPQHF
.	TRBV25-1	TRBJ1-6	16	CASSELGLGVNSPLHF